Each of the 26 T cell receptor beta chains below was sequenced from the same sample in a study of PD-L1 blockade in urothelial cancer. The time point is: pretreatment peripheral blood. The table came from immunoSEQ multiplex PCR; TCRdb's copy has only in-frame clones and leaves some out. The data contain under 40,000 clones, roughly 82% of them seen just once; the ten biggest clones take up 6.8%. The material was PBMCs, obtained around atezolizumab (anti-PD-L1) treatment. The origin of the receptors is a man in his fifties or sixties with urothelial cancer.

The chain joins TRBV7-9 to TRBJ2-1; possibly TRBD2 for D (6 bases). The ends were cut back, 2 bases at V and 7 bases at J, with 12 bases in the middle. The germline gives CDR1 SEHNR, CDR2 FQNEAQ (reference sequence). The CDR3 is 14 residues long. The CDR3 nucleotides read TGTGCCAGCAGCTTACGGGGGTCGGAGAATGAGCAGTTCTTC. Translating gives CASSLRGSENEQFF.

The V call is TRBV7-2, the J call TRBJ2-7, with TRBD1 matching 7 bases. The CDR3 has 13 residues. V was pared by 5 bases and J by 0 bases, with 1 base of the junction left unmatched. CDR1 SGHTA and CDR2 FQGNSA come from the germline V gene. The CDR3 nucleotides read TGTGCCAGCAGCAGGACAGGCTCCTACGAGCAGTACTTC. Translating it yields CASSRTGSYEQYF.

The chain carries TRBV10-2 and TRBJ1-4, with 8 bases that match TRBD1. Germline V CDR1 and CDR2: WSHSY, SAAADI. The V gene end was trimmed by 2 bases and the J gene end by 0 bases; junction bases not matched to a gene: 8. The CDR3 loop spans 18 amino acids. CDR3 region: CASSERTGSIPTNEKLFF. DNA of the CDR3: TGCGCCAGCAGTGAGCGGACAGGGAGTATTCCAACTAATGAAAAACTGTTTTTT.

The V and J genes are TRBV6-5 and TRBJ2-3; TRBD2 agrees at 10 bases. CDR3 length: 14 amino acids. V shed 9 bases, J shed 1 base, and the junction held 4 bases outside the gene matches. CDR1 and CDR2 from the germline V gene are MNHEY and SVGAGI. The CDR3 DNA sequence: TGTGCCAGTAATCTAGCGGGGGGCACAGATACGCAGTATTTT. It codes for CASNLAGGTDTQYF.

The chain is built from TRBV9 and TRBJ1-4; no clear D. Germline CDR1 and CDR2: SGDLS and YYNGEE. The CDR3 spans 14 residues. V was clipped by 2 bases and J by 7 bases, with 12 bases between them. This CDR3 is CASSVSGLGEKLFF. CDR3 DNA sequence: TGTGCCAGCAGCGTTTCAGGTTTGGGTGAAAAACTGTTTTTT.

The chain combines TRBV2 with TRBJ1-6, with 9 positions matching TRBD1. This CDR3 contains 13 residues. Unmatched junction bases numbered 2, after V lost 7 bases and J lost 7 bases. Germline assignment: CDR1 SNHLY and CDR2 FYNNEI. The CDR3 spells CASTGQGNSPLHF. The CDR3 region has the DNA TGTGCCAGCACCGGACAGGGGAATTCACCCCTCCACTTT.

The rearrangement joins TRBV5-4 to TRBJ2-3; the match to TRBD1 covers 9 bases. Germline CDR1 and CDR2: SGHNT and YYREEE (reference sequence). The J segment lost 7 bases and the V segment lost 3 bases, leaving 9 bases of the junction unmatched. The CDR3 has 15 residues. The CDR3 sequence is CASSSSGQGTNTQYF. The CDR3 nucleotides are TGTGCCAGCAGCTCCTCGGGACAGGGTACAAATACGCAGTATTTT.

This chain uses TRBV5-1 with TRBJ2-7; D is unclear. Trimming removed 4 bases at V and 1 base at J, with 9 bases between. CDR1 and CDR2 (germline): SGHRS, YFSETQ. The CDR3 is 13 amino acids. CDR3 loop: CASSPTQSYEQYF. DNA of the CDR3: TGCGCCAGCAGCCCTACTCAATCCTACGAGCAGTACTTC. Looking up the rest from reference TRBV5-1 and TRBJ2-7 gives the full variable domain: KAGVTQTPRYLIKTRGQQVTLSCSPISGHRSVSWYQQTPGQGLQFLFEYFSETQRNKGNFPGRFSGRQFSNSRSEMNVSTLELGDSALYLCASSPTQSYEQYFGPGTRLTVT.

The chain carries TRBV2 and TRBJ1-3; D remains unclear. The CDR3 is 15 residues long. Germline V gene lookup returns CDR1 SNHLY and CDR2 FYNNEI. V was clipped by 3 bases and J by 2 bases, with 11 bases between them. The CDR3 region is CASSETFVAGNTIYF. For the CDR3, the DNA is TGTGCCAGCAGTGAGACATTCGTCGCTGGAAACACCATATATTTT.

The chain uses TRBV18 and TRBJ2-1, with D uncertain. The germline V and J ends were trimmed by 3 bases and 5 bases, with 14 bases remaining between them. This CDR3 is built from 15 residues. Germline V gene data show CDR1 as KGHSH and CDR2 as LQKENI. DNA of the CDR3: TGTGCCAGCTCACCGGTTGCTCAGGCCCACAATGAGCAGTTCTTC. This gives the protein CASSPVAQAHNEQFF.

This clone was picked up one time. The chain has TRBV15 and TRBJ1-5, with 7 nucleotides matching TRBD1. V dropped 0 bases and J dropped 0; count of bases not matched to a gene: 5. CDR1 and CDR2 from the germline V gene are LNHNV and YYDKDF (reference sequence). This CDR3 has 17 residues. CDR3 residues: CATSRDLEGASNQPQHF. CDR3 sequence (DNA): TGTGCCACCAGCAGAGATTTGGAGGGGGCTAGCAATCAGCCCCAGCATTTT.

The rearrangement joins TRBV27 to TRBJ2-6; possible D gene TRBD2, 6 bases. Germline lookup yields CDR1 MNHEY and CDR2 SMNVEV (reference sequence). Trimming cost V 5 bases and J 2 bases, with 13 bases left between them. The length of the CDR3 is 16 residues. This CDR3 reads CASSPSPGAGANVLTF. The CDR3, as DNA: TGTGCCAGCAGTCCGTCCCCGGGGGCTGGGGCCAACGTCCTGACTTTC.

This sequence joins TRBV5-4 and TRBJ1-2; no reliable D call. CDR3 length: 12 residues. The germline gives CDR1 SGHNT, CDR2 YYREEE (reference sequence). Trimming removed 3 bases at V and 5 bases at J, with 8 bases between. The CDR3 is CASSYSLYGYTF. CDR3 nucleotides: TGTGCCAGCAGCTATAGCTTATATGGCTACACCTTC.

The chain carries TRBV30 and TRBJ1-5; 9 bases map to TRBD1. The CDR3 covers 13 residues. Germline CDR1 reads GTSNPN; CDR2 reads SVGIG (reference sequence). Trimming at V came to 2 bases and at J to 5 bases, leaving 1 base not matched to a gene. The CDR3 sequence: CAWSRQGDQPQHF. CDR3 in DNA: TGTGCCTGGAGTCGACAGGGGGATCAGCCCCAGCATTTT.

J is TRBJ2-3 and V is TRBV19; D perhaps matches TRBD1 (5 bases). Per germline, CDR1 LNHDA and CDR2 SQIVND (reference sequence). The V end lost 11 bases, the J end lost 0 bases, and 12 bases lay between the germline ends. This CDR3 has 13 amino acids. The chain's CDR3 is CASSWGSTDTQYF. The CDR3 DNA reads as TGTGCCTCCTCCTGGGGCAGCACAGATACGCAGTATTTT.

J is TRBJ1-4 and V is TRBV2; no firm D call. Germline CDR1 is SNHLY and CDR2 is FYNNEI. This CDR3 has 13 residues. V gave up 4 bases and J gave up 4 bases, with 7 bases separating them. CDR3 coding DNA: TGTGCCAGCAGTGGGCCCCTTAATGAAAAACTGTTTTTT. Translation: CASSGPLNEKLFF.

The V gene is TRBV6-1, the J gene TRBJ2-1; tentative D call: TRBD2 (6 bases). The CDR3 is 15 amino acids. Trimming took off 2 bases at V and 9 bases at J, with 17 bases between the two ends. Per germline, CDR1 MNHNS and CDR2 SASEGT. CDR3 in DNA: TGTGCCAGCAGTGAATACGGGACTGGTTTGAGTGAGCAGTTCTTC. Protein: CASSEYGTGLSEQFF.

The rearrangement joins TRBV2 to TRBJ1-4; 10 nucleotides match TRBD1. J lost 7 bases, V lost 8 bases, and 7 bases had no gene match. The CDR3 spans 14 residues. CDR1 is SNHLY and CDR2 is FYNNEI in the germline V gene. The DNA for the CDR3 is TGTGCCAGCTGGAGACAGGGGGCCGTTGAAAAACTGTTTTTT. This gives the protein CASWRQGAVEKLFF.

The chain has TRBV7-8 and TRBJ2-7; maybe TRBD1 (5 bases). Germline assignment: CDR1 SGHVS and CDR2 FQNEAQ. This CDR3 has 14 amino acids. The V and J ends lost 5 bases and 0 bases respectively, with 11 bases between them. In nucleotides, the CDR3 is TGTGCCAGCAGCCCGAGACAGATCTCCTACGAGCAGTACTTC. It yields the protein CASSPRQISYEQYF.

The rearrangement joins TRBV2 to TRBJ1-1; D uncertain. The V gene lost 5 bases and the J gene lost 4 bases, with 14 bases spanning the gap. The germline V gene has CDR1 SNHLY and CDR2 FYNNEI. The CDR3 covers 14 residues. The CDR3 nucleotides are TGTGCCAGCAGTACGGGGAGGGTAGCCACTGAAGCTTTCTTT. Translated: CASSTGRVATEAFF.

The CDR3 coding sequence is TGTGCCTGGAGTACTATCGGGGACAGGGACCACGAGCAGTACTTC. Translation: CAWSTIGDRDHEQYF. This chain uses TRBV30 with TRBJ2-7; 9 nucleotides agree with TRBD1. The CDR3 spans 15 residues. The germline V gene has CDR1 GTSNPN and CDR2 SVGIG (reference sequence). V dropped 2 bases and J dropped 5; count of bases not matched to a gene: 10.

The chain links TRBV7-3 to TRBJ2-3; 9 bases align to TRBD1. V gave up 4 bases and J gave up 4 bases; unmatched junction bases: 6. The CDR3 totals 15 residues. From germline, CDR1 is SGHTA and CDR2 FQGTGA. The CDR3: CASSSGTGLPDTQYF. Here the CDR3 DNA reads TGTGCCAGCAGCTCCGGGACAGGGCTCCCAGATACGCAGTATTTT.

Relative to its sample, this clone is medium-sized. This chain uses TRBV6-1 with TRBJ2-1; 9 nucleotides line up with TRBD2. Germline V lookup: CDR1 MNHNS, CDR2 SASEGT. V dropped 7 bases and J dropped 6; count of bases not matched to a gene: 4. There are 13 residues in the CDR3. The CDR3 DNA follows: TGTGCCAGCATTAGCGGGGGAGTCAATGAGCAGTTCTTC. Residues: CASISGGVNEQFF.

The V call is TRBV7-9, the J call TRBJ1-1, with D tentatively TRBD1 (6 bases). Trimming stripped 2 bases from V and 3 bases from J, with 10 bases between. Germline-derived CDR1 and CDR2 are SEHNR and FQNEAQ (reference sequence). CDR3 length: 14 residues. The CDR3 reads CASSLFKGDTEAFF. For the CDR3, the DNA is TGTGCCAGCAGCTTATTTAAGGGGGACACTGAAGCTTTCTTT.

The J gene is TRBJ1-3, the V gene TRBV19, with D perhaps matching TRBD1 (5 bases). The CDR3 consists of 15 residues. Trimming removed 6 bases at V and 2 bases at J, with 14 bases between. Germline CDR1 and CDR2: LNHDA and SQIVND (reference sequence). The DNA for the CDR3 is TGTGCCAGTAGCTATCTTGGCAGGGCTGGAAACACCATATATTTT. Translating gives CASSYLGRAGNTIYF.

This clone was recorded a few times. This sequence joins TRBV6-1 and TRBJ1-5, with a possible D match to TRBD1 (6 bases). Germline-derived CDR1 and CDR2 are MNHNS and SASEGT. V dropped 4 bases and J dropped 2 bases, with 9 bases sitting between them. The length of the CDR3 is 14 residues. The CDR3: CASSVRQGNQPQHF. CDR3 nucleotide sequence: TGTGCCAGCAGTGTAAGACAGGGCAATCAGCCCCAGCATTTT.